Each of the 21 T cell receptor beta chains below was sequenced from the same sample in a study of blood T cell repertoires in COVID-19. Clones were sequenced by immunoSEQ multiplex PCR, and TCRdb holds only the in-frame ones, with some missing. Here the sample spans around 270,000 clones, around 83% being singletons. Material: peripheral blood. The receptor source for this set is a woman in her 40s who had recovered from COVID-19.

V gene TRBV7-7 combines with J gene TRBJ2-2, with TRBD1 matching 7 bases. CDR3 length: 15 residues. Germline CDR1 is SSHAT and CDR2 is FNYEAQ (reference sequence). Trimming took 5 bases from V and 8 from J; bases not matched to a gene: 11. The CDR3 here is CASSKAGQGVGELFF. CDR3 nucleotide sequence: TGTGCCAGCAGCAAAGCCGGGCAGGGGGTTGGGGAGCTGTTTTTT.

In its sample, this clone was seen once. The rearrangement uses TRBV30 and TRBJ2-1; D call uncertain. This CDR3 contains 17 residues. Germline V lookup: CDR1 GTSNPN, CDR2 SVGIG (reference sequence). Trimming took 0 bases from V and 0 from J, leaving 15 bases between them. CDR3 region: CAWSVRLGFSSYNEQFF. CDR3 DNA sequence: TGTGCCTGGAGTGTACGTCTCGGGTTCAGCTCCTACAATGAGCAGTTCTTC. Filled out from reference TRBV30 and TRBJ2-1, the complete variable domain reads SQTIHQWPATLVQPVGSPLSLECTVEGTSNPNLYWYRQAAGRGLQLLFYSVGIGQISSEVPQNLSASRPQDRQFILSSKKLLLSDSGFYLCAWSVRLGFSSYNEQFFGPGTRLTVL.

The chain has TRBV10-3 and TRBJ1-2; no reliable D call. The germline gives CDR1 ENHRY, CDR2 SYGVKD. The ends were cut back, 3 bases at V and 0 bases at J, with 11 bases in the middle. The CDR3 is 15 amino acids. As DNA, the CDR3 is TGTGCCATCAGTGAAGGTCCCGGGACTAACTATGGCTACACCTTC. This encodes CAISEGPGTNYGYTF.

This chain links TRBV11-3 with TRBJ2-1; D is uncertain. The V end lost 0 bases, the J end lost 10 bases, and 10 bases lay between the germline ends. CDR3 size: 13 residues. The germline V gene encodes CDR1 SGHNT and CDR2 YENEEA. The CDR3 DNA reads TGTGCCAGCAGCTTAGATTTTTTAGCCGAGCAGTTCTTC. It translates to CASSLDFLAEQFF.

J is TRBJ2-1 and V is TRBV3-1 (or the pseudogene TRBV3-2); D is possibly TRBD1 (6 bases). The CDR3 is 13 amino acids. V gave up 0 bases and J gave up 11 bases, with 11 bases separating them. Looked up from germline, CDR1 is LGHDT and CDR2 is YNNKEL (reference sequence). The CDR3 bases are TGTGCCAGCAGCCAAGATTTGTGGGGGCAGCAGTTCTTC. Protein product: CASSQDLWGQQFF.

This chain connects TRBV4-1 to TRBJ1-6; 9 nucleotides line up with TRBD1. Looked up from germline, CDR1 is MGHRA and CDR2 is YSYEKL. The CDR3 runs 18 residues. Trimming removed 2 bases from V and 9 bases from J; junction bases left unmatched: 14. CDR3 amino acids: CASSQRGQGGGFGSPLHF. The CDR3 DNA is TGCGCCAGCAGCCAACGGGGACAGGGAGGAGGGTTTGGTTCACCCCTCCACTTT.

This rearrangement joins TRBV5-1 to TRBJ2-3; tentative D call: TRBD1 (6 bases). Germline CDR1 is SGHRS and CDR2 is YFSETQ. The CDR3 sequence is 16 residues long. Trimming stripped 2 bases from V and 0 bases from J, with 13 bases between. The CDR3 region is CASSFLGTTSTDTQYF. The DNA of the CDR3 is TGCGCCAGCAGCTTCCTCGGGACAACTAGCACAGATACGCAGTATTTT.

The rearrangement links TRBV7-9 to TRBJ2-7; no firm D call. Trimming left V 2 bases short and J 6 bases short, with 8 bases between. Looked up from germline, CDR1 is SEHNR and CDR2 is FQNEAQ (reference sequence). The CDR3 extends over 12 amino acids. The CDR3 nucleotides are TGTGCCAGCAGCTTATTGCGAGGCGAGCAGTACTTC. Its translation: CASSLLRGEQYF.

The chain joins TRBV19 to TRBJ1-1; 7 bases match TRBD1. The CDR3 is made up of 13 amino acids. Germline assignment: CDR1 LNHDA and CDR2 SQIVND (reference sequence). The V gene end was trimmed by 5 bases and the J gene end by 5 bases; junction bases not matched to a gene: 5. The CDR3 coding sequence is TGTGCCAGTAGTCTTCCGGGACAGACTGAAGCTTTCTTT. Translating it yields CASSLPGQTEAFF. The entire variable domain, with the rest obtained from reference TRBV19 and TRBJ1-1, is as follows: DGGITQSPKYLFRKEGQNVTLSCEQNLNHDAMYWYRQDPGQGLRLIYYSQIVNDFQKGDIAEGYSVSREKKESFPLTVTSAQKNPTAFYLCASSLPGQTEAFFGQGTRLTVV.

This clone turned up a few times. For the CDR3, the DNA is TGTGCCAGCAGTCTCGGGACAGGGGGCTATGGCTACACCTTC. Protein sequence: CASSLGTGGYGYTF. V is TRBV6-5 and J is TRBJ1-2; 11 bases agree with TRBD1. Germline CDR1 is MNHEY and CDR2 is SVGAGI. Losses at the gene ends were 5 bases for V and 4 bases for J; bases not matched to a gene: 3. The CDR3 has 14 residues.

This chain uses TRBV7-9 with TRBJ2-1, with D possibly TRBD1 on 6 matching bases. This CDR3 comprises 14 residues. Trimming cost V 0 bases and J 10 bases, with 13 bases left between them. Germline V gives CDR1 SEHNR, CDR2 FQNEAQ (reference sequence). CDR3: CASSLALGQPEQFF. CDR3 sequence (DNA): TGTGCCAGCAGCTTAGCGCTTGGACAGCCCGAGCAGTTCTTC.

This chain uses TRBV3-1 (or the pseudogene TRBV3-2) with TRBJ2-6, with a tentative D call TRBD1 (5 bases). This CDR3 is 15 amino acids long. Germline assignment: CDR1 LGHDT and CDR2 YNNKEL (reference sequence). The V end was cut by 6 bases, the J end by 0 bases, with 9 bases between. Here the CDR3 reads CASSLDSSGANVLTF. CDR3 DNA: TGTGCCAGCAGTCTTGACAGCTCTGGGGCCAACGTCCTGACTTTC.

The DNA of the CDR3 is TGTGCCAGCAGATCCGGGACAGGGAATTCACCCCTCCACTTT. The encoded protein is CASRSGTGNSPLHF. The genes are TRBV7-3 and TRBJ1-6; 9 nucleotides align to TRBD1. V lost 6 bases, J lost 7 bases, and 4 bases stayed unmatched. In germline, CDR1 is SGHTA, CDR2 FQGTGA. The CDR3 contains 14 residues.

The CDR3 reads CASWDIGDNEQFF. CDR3 bases: TGTGCCAGCTGGGACATCGGTGACAATGAGCAGTTCTTC. The chain uses TRBV27 and TRBJ2-1; maybe TRBD1 (6 bases). This CDR3 is 13 amino acids long. V lost 8 bases to trimming and J lost 5 bases, with 13 bases between them. The germline CDR1 and CDR2 sequences are MNHEY and SMNVEV (reference sequence).

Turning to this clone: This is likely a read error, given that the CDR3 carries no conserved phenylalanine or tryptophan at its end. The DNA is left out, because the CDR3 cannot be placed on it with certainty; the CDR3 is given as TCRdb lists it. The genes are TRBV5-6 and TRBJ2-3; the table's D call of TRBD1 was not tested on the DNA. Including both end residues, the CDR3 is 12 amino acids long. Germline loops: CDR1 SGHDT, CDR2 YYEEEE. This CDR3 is CASSSGRGQAIL.

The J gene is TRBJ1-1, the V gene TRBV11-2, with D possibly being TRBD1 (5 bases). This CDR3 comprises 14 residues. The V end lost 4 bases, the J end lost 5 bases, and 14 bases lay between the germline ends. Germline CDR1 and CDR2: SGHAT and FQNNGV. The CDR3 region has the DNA TGTGCCAGCAGCTGGCGGTCGGGGGGAACTGAAGCTTTCTTT. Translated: CASSWRSGGTEAFF.

CDR3 region: CASSQEEGAPYGYTF. Written as DNA, the CDR3 is TGTGCCAGCAGCCAAGAAGAGGGGGCGCCCTATGGCTACACCTTC. The chain recombines TRBV28 with TRBJ1-2; TRBD1 agrees at 7 bases. The CDR3 contains 15 residues. Trimming at V came to 6 bases and at J to 4 bases, leaving 11 bases not matched to a gene. CDR1 and CDR2 from the germline V gene are MDHEN and SYDVKM.

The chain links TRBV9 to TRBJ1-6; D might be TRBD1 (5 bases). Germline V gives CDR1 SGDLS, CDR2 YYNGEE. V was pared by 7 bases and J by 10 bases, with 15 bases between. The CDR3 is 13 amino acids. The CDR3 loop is CASSGLAGSPLHF. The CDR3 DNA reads TGTGCCAGCTCGGGACTGGCGGGGTCACCCCTCCACTTT.

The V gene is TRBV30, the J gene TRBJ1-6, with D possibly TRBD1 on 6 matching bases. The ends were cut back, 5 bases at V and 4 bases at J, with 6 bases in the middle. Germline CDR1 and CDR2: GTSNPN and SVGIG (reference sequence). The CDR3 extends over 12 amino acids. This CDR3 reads CAWDRYNSPLHF. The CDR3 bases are TGTGCCTGGGACAGGTATAATTCACCCCTCCACTTT.

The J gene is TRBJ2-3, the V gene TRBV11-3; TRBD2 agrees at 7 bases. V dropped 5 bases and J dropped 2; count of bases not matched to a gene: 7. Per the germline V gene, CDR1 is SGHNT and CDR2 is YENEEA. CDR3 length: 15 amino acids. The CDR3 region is CASSTGAGATDTQYF. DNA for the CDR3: TGTGCCAGCAGCACCGGGGCGGGAGCCACAGATACGCAGTATTTT.

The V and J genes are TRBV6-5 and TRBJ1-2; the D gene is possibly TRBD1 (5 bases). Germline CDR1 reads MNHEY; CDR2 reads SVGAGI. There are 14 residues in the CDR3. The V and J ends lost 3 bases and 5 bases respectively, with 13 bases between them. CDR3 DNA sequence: TGTGCCAGCAGTTATCGAGGAGGGGAATATGGCTACACCTTC. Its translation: CASSYRGGEYGYTF.